This TCR beta chain was sequenced during a study of cytomegalovirus exposure and HLA in healthy donors. Whole-study results and caveats: After further analysis at a later stage, 15,000 to 20,000 TCR beta sequences were associated with HLA alleles at 0.05 false discovery rate. Compared with the roughly 700-donor mean, an Asian-associated ancestry cluster reportedly had fewer N-insertions, according to a later analysis.

Both 60 Vbeta primers and 13 Jbeta primers went into the PCR. Using immunoSEQ multiplex PCR, the repertoire was profiled, and TCRdb retains in-frame clones only, with some absent. The sample lists more than 85,000 clones, around 82% occurring once. The germline V and J ends were trimmed by 1 base and 5 bases, with 9 bases remaining between them. The germline V gene encodes CDR1 SGHTS and CDR2 YDEGEE. This CDR3 is 13 amino acids long. Healthy bone marrow donors made up the donors. Remarks on this clone: The antigen is not known.

The V gene is TRBV5-8, the J gene TRBJ1-2; a possible D gene is TRBD1 (5 bases). Sequences were obtained from PBMCs. This sequence originates from a woman aged 45-60 years in good health and CMV-seropositive. CDR3 loop: CASSLSGTYGYTF. The CDR3 coding sequence is TGTGCCAGCAGCTTGTCCGGGACTTATGGCTACACCTTC.